Shown below are 29 T cell receptor beta chains from a single sample sequenced in a study of shared clonotypes between healthy human individuals. TCRdb keeps only in-frame clones here, not all; method: immunoSEQ multiplex PCR. The table includes roughly 1 million clones, approximately 80% detected once. Sequenced input: memory CD4+ T cells from PBMCs. Subset indicated: CD45RA-negative fraction. Receptor source: a man between 18 and 35 years old in good health. Some clones in this sample may be carry-over from other donors' samples.

This chain joins TRBV5-5 and TRBJ2-7; 7 bases are shared with TRBD1. After removal of 6 bases from V and 5 bases from J, the junction contained 11 bases not matched to a gene. This CDR3 is built from 14 residues. Germline assignment: CDR1 SGHKS and CDR2 YYEKEE (reference sequence). The CDR3 DNA reads TGTGCCAGCACGCCTCGACAGGGATCCCACGAGCAGTACTTC. Protein: CASTPRQGSHEQYF.

Here the CDR3 reads CASSGGGSADTQYF. CDR3 DNA: TGTGCCAGCAGCGGAGGGGGTTCGGCAGATACGCAGTATTTT. The chain is built from TRBV7-9 and TRBJ2-3; possibly TRBD1 or TRBD2 for D (6 bases each). The CDR3 is 14 residues long. Germline V gene lookup returns CDR1 SEHNR and CDR2 FQNEAQ (reference sequence). The V gene lost 5 bases and the J gene lost 4 bases, with 13 bases spanning the gap.

This clone was observed a single time. The V gene is TRBV28, the J gene TRBJ2-7; the D gene is possibly TRBD1 (5 bases). The CDR3 runs 14 residues. Germline V gene lookup returns CDR1 MDHEN and CDR2 SYDVKM. The V end lost 5 bases, the J end lost 2 bases, and 13 bases lay between the germline ends. This chain's CDR3 is CASSAPGRAYEQYF. The DNA of the CDR3 is TGTGCCAGCAGTGCCCCGGGCAGGGCCTACGAGCAGTACTTC.

The CDR3 loop reads CASRTGLNTEAFF. Written as DNA, the CDR3 is TGTGCCAGCCGGACAGGGTTGAACACTGAAGCTTTCTTT. V and J are TRBV2 and TRBJ1-1; 8 bases agree with TRBD1. This CDR3 is built from 13 residues. Germline V gene sequence: CDR1 SNHLY, CDR2 FYNNEI. J lost 0 bases, V lost 8 bases, and 2 bases had no gene match.

The CDR3 nucleotides are TGTGCCAGCAGTGACAGGGCAGCAGAAGAGACCCAGTACTTC. It specifies CASSDRAAEETQYF. The gene calls are TRBV2 and TRBJ2-5; possible D gene TRBD1, 5 bases. The V gene's germline CDR1 is SNHLY and CDR2 FYNNEI. V lost 3 bases and J 3 bases, leaving 11 bases between the germline ends. CDR3 size: 14 residues. Using reference TRBV2 and TRBJ2-5 for the parts outside the CDR3, the full variable domain is EPEVTQTPSHQVTQMGQEVILRCVPISNHLYFYWYRQILGQKVEFLVSFYNNEISEKSEIFDDQFSVERPDGSNFTLKIRSTKLEDSAMYFCASSDRAAEETQYFGPGTRLLVL.

This clone was seen once. The same CDR3 arises from other DNA sequences in this sample as well. The chain recombines TRBV20-1 with TRBJ2-5; 7 positions agree with TRBD2. The CDR3 runs 11 residues. CDR1 DFQATT and CDR2 SNEGSKA come from the germline V gene (reference sequence). V gave up 6 bases and J gave up 4 bases; unmatched junction bases: 2. CDR3 loop: CSAWGGETQYF. CDR3 nucleotide sequence: TGCAGTGCCTGGGGGGGAGAGACCCAGTACTTC.

The rearrangement joins TRBV18 to TRBJ2-3; no firm D call. The germline CDR1 and CDR2 sequences are KGHSH and LQKENI. V was cut by 2 bases and J by 4 bases, with 10 bases left in between. The length of the CDR3 is 14 residues. The CDR3 loop is CASSPYKGPDTQYF. The CDR3 nucleotides read TGTGCCAGCTCACCATATAAAGGGCCAGATACGCAGTATTTT.

Remarks on this clone: This specimen includes other DNA sequences encoding the same CDR3. The CDR3 protein is CASSLALAGNTGELFF. In DNA, the CDR3 is TGCGCCAGCAGCTTGGCGCTAGCGGGGAACACCGGGGAGCTGTTTTTT. The chain uses TRBV5-1 and TRBJ2-2; 8 bases are shared with TRBD2. Germline trimming cut 0 bases from V and 1 base from J; bases unmatched to any gene: 2. The germline V gene encodes CDR1 SGHRS and CDR2 YFSETQ. The CDR3 contains 16 residues.

The rearrangement links TRBV6-1 to TRBJ2-5; 8 bases map to TRBD2. The length of the CDR3 is 16 residues. Per germline, CDR1 MNHNS and CDR2 SASEGT. V lost 4 bases to trimming and J lost 5 bases; unmatched junction nucleotides: 12. CDR3 in DNA: TGTGCCAGCAGTGCAGCGGGAGCAATGGGGAGGGAGACCCAGTACTTC. Amino acid sequence: CASSAAGAMGRETQYF.

The chain employs TRBV19 and TRBJ2-3; 8 bases fit TRBD2. The J segment lost 4 bases and the V segment lost 4 bases, leaving 7 bases of the junction unmatched. Germline V gene sequence: CDR1 LNHDA, CDR2 SQIVND (reference sequence). The CDR3 runs to 15 residues. This chain's CDR3 is CASSTGREDPDTQYF. The CDR3 nucleotides read TGTGCCAGTAGTACGGGGCGGGAGGACCCAGATACGCAGTATTTT.

Written as DNA, the CDR3 is TGTGCCAGCAGTTCCCGGCAGGCGGGGGCTGAGCAGTTCTTC. The encoded protein is CASSSRQAGAEQFF. The chain uses TRBV6-6 and TRBJ2-1, with D maybe TRBD2 (7 bases). V lost 4 bases and J lost 9, with 16 bases in between. Germline V gene sequence: CDR1 MNHNY, CDR2 SVGAGI (reference sequence). CDR3 size: 14 residues.

The CDR3 protein is CASSLGLAVGYNEQFF. The CDR3 bases are TGTGCCAGCAGCTTGGGACTAGCGGTAGGGTACAATGAGCAGTTCTTC. The rearrangement uses TRBV11-3 and TRBJ2-1, with 11 bases aligning to TRBD2. There are 16 residues in the CDR3. The junction had 5 bases not matched to a gene; V was cut back by 3 bases and J by 4 bases. The germline V gene encodes CDR1 SGHNT and CDR2 YENEEA. The whole variable domain, remainder taken from reference TRBV11-3 and TRBJ2-1, is EAGVVQSPRYKIIEKKQPVAFWCNPISGHNTLYWYLQNLGQGPELLIRYENEEAVDDSQLPKDRFSAERLKGVDSTLKIQPAELGDSAVYLCASSLGLAVGYNEQFFGPGTRLTVL.

This chain links TRBV29-1 with TRBJ2-7; tentative D call: TRBD1 (5 bases). CDR1 is SQVTM and CDR2 is ANQGSEA in the germline V gene. CDR3 length: 15 amino acids. V gave up 2 bases and J gave up 7 bases, with 21 bases separating them. CDR3 sequence reads: CSVELNYGHRKEQYF. CDR3 DNA: TGCAGCGTTGAATTAAATTATGGACATAGGAAAGAGCAGTACTTC.

The gene calls are TRBV11-2 and TRBJ2-3; D gene unclear. The germline CDR1 and CDR2 sequences are SGHAT and FQNNGV. The CDR3 is 12 amino acids. Between the trimmed V and J ends, which lost 5 bases and 3 bases, there was a span of 6 bases. The CDR3 DNA is TGTGCCAGCAGCAAGGCTACAGATACGCAGTATTTT. Translated, it gives CASSKATDTQYF.

The V call is TRBV5-1, the J call TRBJ2-3, with D maybe TRBD2 (5 bases). V was shortened by 0 bases and J by 2 bases, with 13 bases between the two germline ends. This CDR3 contains 16 residues. Germline loops: CDR1 SGHRS, CDR2 YFSETQ. The CDR3 is CASSLGTGSSTDTQYF. DNA of the CDR3: TGCGCCAGCAGCTTGGGAACGGGGTCTTCCACAGATACGCAGTATTTT.

The chain recombines TRBV6-8 with TRBJ1-1; D not resolved. Trimming took 4 bases from V and 8 from J, leaving 8 bases between them. The germline V gene encodes CDR1 MNHGY and CDR2 SAAAGT. This CDR3 has 11 residues. This CDR3 reads CASSLYSEAFF. CDR3 nucleotide sequence: TGTGCCAGCAGTTTGTACAGCGAAGCTTTCTTT.

The chain joins TRBV11-1 to TRBJ2-7; D unresolved. This CDR3 contains 12 residues. Germline assignment: CDR1 SGHAT and CDR2 FQDESV (reference sequence). V dropped 6 bases and J dropped 3 bases, with 9 bases sitting between them. CDR3 bases: TGTGCCAGCAGGGATGCCTTCTACGAGCAGTACTTC. Translation: CASRDAFYEQYF.

The V and J genes are TRBV11-2 and TRBJ2-3, with a weak D call TRBD1 (5 bases). Per the germline V gene, CDR1 is SGHAT and CDR2 is FQNNGV. V was trimmed by 6 bases and J by 4 bases, leaving 14 bases between them. The CDR3 contains 14 residues. In nucleotides, the CDR3 is TGTGCCAGCAGAAAGGGGAATGGGGCAGATACGCAGTATTTT. Its translation is CASRKGNGADTQYF. Drawing the rest from reference TRBV11-2 and TRBJ2-3, the complete variable domain is EAGVAQSPRYKIIEKRQSVAFWCNPISGHATLYWYQQILGQGPKLLIQFQNNGVVDDSQLPKDRFSAERLKGVDSTLKIQPAKLEDSAVYLCASRKGNGADTQYFGPGTRLTVL.

This chain joins TRBV28 and TRBJ2-1; tentative D call: TRBD2 (5 bases). The CDR3 consists of 15 residues. V gave up 8 bases and J gave up 7 bases, with 21 bases separating them. The germline gives CDR1 MDHEN, CDR2 SYDVKM. CDR3 amino acids: CASWGAGRPPNEQFF. CDR3 in DNA: TGTGCCAGCTGGGGAGCCGGACGTCCTCCTAATGAGCAGTTCTTC.

The chain links TRBV2 to TRBJ2-1; weak D call: TRBD2 (5 bases). Looked up from germline, CDR1 is SNHLY and CDR2 is FYNNEI. Trimming removed 8 bases at V and 0 bases at J, with 11 bases between. The CDR3 is 14 amino acids. This CDR3 reads CASVWESSYNEQFF. For the CDR3, the DNA is TGTGCCAGCGTTTGGGAGAGCTCCTACAATGAGCAGTTCTTC.

The chain joins TRBV5-4 to TRBJ2-6; D possibly corresponds to TRBD2 (5 bases). The CDR3 has 16 residues. Germline V CDR1 and CDR2: SGHNT, YYREEE (reference sequence). V dropped 0 bases and J dropped 1 base, with 8 bases sitting between them. The CDR3 here is CASSLGRGSGANVLTF. CDR3 DNA sequence: TGTGCCAGCAGCTTGGGTCGGGGATCTGGGGCCAACGTCCTGACTTTC.

The chain couples TRBV29-1 to TRBJ2-2; D is unresolved. From germline, CDR1 is SQVTM and CDR2 ANQGSEA. This CDR3 is 13 amino acids long. V shed 6 bases and J shed 7 bases, with 15 bases lying between them. CDR3 sequence: CSVPNGPHGELFF. Written as DNA, the CDR3 is TGCAGCGTACCGAACGGGCCGCACGGGGAGCTGTTTTTT.

About this clone: In the same sample, other DNA sequences code for this CDR3. The rearrangement uses TRBV27 and TRBJ1-2, with D hard to call. Germline assignment: CDR1 MNHEY and CDR2 SMNVEV (reference sequence). Trimming stripped 5 bases from V and 8 bases from J, with 12 bases between. There are 12 residues in the CDR3. DNA for the CDR3: TGTGCCAGCAGTCCGAGCGGTGGAGGCTACACCTTC. It specifies CASSPSGGGYTF.

The genes are TRBV27 and TRBJ2-2, with 10 nucleotides matching TRBD2. V dropped 3 bases and J dropped 5; count of bases not matched to a gene: 6. The germline gives CDR1 MNHEY, CDR2 SMNVEV (reference sequence). The CDR3 is 16 amino acids. The CDR3 region is CASSFGAGGWTGELFF. In DNA, the CDR3 is TGTGCCAGCAGTTTTGGAGCGGGAGGGTGGACCGGGGAGCTGTTTTTT.

This clone has a single count. The V call is TRBV19, the J call TRBJ1-1, with a weak D call TRBD1 (6 bases). This CDR3 is built from 14 residues. Germline V CDR1 and CDR2: LNHDA, SQIVND (reference sequence). V was clipped by 6 bases and J by 5 bases, with 16 bases between them. Here the CDR3 reads CASRDGTPGTEAFF. The DNA for the CDR3 is TGTGCCAGTAGGGACGGGACACCGGGTACTGAAGCTTTCTTT.

This clone was found once. The V call is TRBV7-3, the J call TRBJ2-3; D is unresolved. Germline-derived CDR1 and CDR2 are SGHTA and FQGTGA. CDR3 length: 15 residues. V gave up 5 bases and J gave up 2 bases, with 14 bases separating them. The CDR3 sequence: CASSPSSIATDTQYF. CDR3 sequence (DNA): TGTGCCAGCAGCCCCTCTTCGATAGCCACAGATACGCAGTATTTT.

This clone has a handful of counts. V gene TRBV27 combines with J gene TRBJ1-1; D is uncertain. The CDR3 has 13 residues. The V end was cut by 1 base, the J end by 1 base, with 4 bases between. Germline V gene data show CDR1 as MNHEY and CDR2 as SMNVEV (reference sequence). CDR3 nucleotides: TGTGCCAGCAGTTTATGGCAGAACACTGAAGCTTTCTTT. It specifies CASSLWQNTEAFF.

The gene calls are TRBV4-2 and TRBJ1-4, with D perhaps TRBD1 (5 bases). This CDR3 is 15 amino acids long. The V and J ends lost 4 bases and 6 bases respectively, with 15 bases between them. Germline assignment: CDR1 LGHNA and CDR2 YNFKEQ. The CDR3 nucleotides are TGTGCCAGCAGCCTCCGGGGGAGCCAGGATGAAAAACTGTTTTTT. Its translation: CASSLRGSQDEKLFF.

The V gene is TRBV5-4, the J gene TRBJ2-7, with 9 positions matching TRBD1. CDR3 length: 16 residues. From germline, CDR1 is SGHNT and CDR2 YYREEE (reference sequence). V trimming: 4 bases; J trimming: 4 bases; junction bases outside the gene matches: 12. The CDR3 loop reads CASSPPGTGIGYEQYF. The CDR3 DNA reads TGTGCCAGCAGCCCGCCCGGGACAGGGATCGGGTACGAGCAGTACTTC.